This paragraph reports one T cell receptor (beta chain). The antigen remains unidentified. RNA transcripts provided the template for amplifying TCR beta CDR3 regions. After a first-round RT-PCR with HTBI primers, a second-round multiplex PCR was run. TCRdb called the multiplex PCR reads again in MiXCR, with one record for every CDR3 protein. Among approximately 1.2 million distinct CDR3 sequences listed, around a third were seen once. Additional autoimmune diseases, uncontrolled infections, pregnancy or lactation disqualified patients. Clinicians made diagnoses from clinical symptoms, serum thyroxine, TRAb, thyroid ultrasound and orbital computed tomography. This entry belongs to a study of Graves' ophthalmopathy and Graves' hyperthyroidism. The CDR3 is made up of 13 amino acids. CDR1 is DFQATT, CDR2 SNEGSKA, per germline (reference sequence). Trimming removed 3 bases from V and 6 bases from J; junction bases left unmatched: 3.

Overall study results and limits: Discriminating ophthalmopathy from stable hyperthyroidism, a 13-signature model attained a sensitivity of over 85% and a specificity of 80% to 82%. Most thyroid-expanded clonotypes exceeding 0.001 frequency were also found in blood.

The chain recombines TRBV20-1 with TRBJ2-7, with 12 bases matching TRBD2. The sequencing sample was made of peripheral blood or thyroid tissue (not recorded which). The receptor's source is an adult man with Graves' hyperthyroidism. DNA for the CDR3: TGCAGTGCTAGGACTAGCGGGGGTGGCGAGCAGTACTTC. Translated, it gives CSARTSGGGEQYF.